This is a list of T cell receptor beta chains from one sample in a study of molecular identifiers for immune sequencing clone quantification. TCRdb independently ran MiXCR on the PCR reads; one entry per CDR3 protein. The sample consists of about 65,000 distinct CDR3 sequences, under 20% of them appearing once. Material: naive CD8+ T cells from blood, with Jurkat cell RNA spiked in. Receptors were obtained from a human donor in good health. Some libraries in this study had Jurkat cell RNA spiked in. Both conserved end residues are part of each CDR3. Each record gives: J gene, clone size, D gene, V gene, CDR3 protein, CDR3 DNA. D genes are given only for firm matches. The size entry is marked missing in some rows and otherwise reads once, few, many or a size class.

j_call: TRBJ2-1; clone_size: few; d_call: -; v_call: TRBV27; cdr3_aa: CASSGSSYNEQFF; cdr3_nt: TGTGCCAGTTCGGGCTCGTCCTACAATGAGCAGTTCTTC
j_call: TRBJ2-5; clone_size: -; d_call: -; v_call: TRBV20-1; cdr3_aa: CSAREEFASRETQYF; cdr3_nt: TGCAGTGCTAGAGAAGAATTCGCTAGCCGAGAGACCCAGTACTTC
j_call: TRBJ2-3; clone_size: many; d_call: -; v_call: TRBV4-2; cdr3_aa: CASRQEGPNPTDTQYF; cdr3_nt: TGTGCCAGCAGGCAGGAGGGACCAAACCCCACAGATACGCAGTATTTT
j_call: TRBJ2-3; clone_size: many; d_call: TRBD2; v_call: TRBV11-2; cdr3_aa: CASSSLAVPDTQYF; cdr3_nt: TGTGCCAGCAGCTCCCTAGCGGTCCCAGATACGCAGTATTTT
j_call: TRBJ2-5; clone_size: -; d_call: -; v_call: TRBV28; cdr3_aa: CASGIGTLRETQYF; cdr3_nt: TGCGCCAGCGGAATAGGGACTCTCCGGGAGACCCAGTACTTC
j_call: TRBJ2-1; clone_size: few; d_call: TRBD2; v_call: TRBV27; cdr3_aa: CASSQGTTVREQFF; cdr3_nt: TGTGCCAGCAGTCAAGGGACTACCGTACGGGAGCAGTTCTTC
j_call: TRBJ2-2; clone_size: many; d_call: -; v_call: TRBV11-2; cdr3_aa: CASSRHAGELFF; cdr3_nt: TGTGCCAGCAGTCGGCACGCCGGGGAGCTGTTTTTT
j_call: TRBJ2-5; clone_size: once; d_call: TRBD2; v_call: TRBV9; cdr3_aa: CASSASGRTGVDQYF; cdr3_nt: TGTGCCAGCAGCGCTAGCGGGAGGACGGGAGTCGACCAGTACTTC
j_call: TRBJ2-1; clone_size: -; d_call: -; v_call: TRBV7-9; cdr3_aa: CASSNLNEQFF; cdr3_nt: TGTGCCAGCAGCAACCTCAATGAGCAGTTCTTC
j_call: TRBJ2-2; clone_size: few; d_call: -; v_call: TRBV2; cdr3_aa: CASSAGSGELFF; cdr3_nt: TGTGCCAGCAGCGCAGGGTCCGGGGAGCTGTTTTTT
j_call: TRBJ1-1; clone_size: many; d_call: -; v_call: TRBV3-2; cdr3_aa: CASSQELQGNTEAFF; cdr3_nt: TGTGCCAGCAGCCAAGAATTACAGGGGAACACTGAAGCTTTCTTT
j_call: TRBJ1-6; clone_size: many; d_call: TRBD1; v_call: TRBV7-9; cdr3_aa: CASSFSITPGQGNSPLHF; cdr3_nt: TGTGCCAGCAGCTTCAGCATAACCCCGGGACAGGGGAATTCACCCCTCCACTTT
j_call: TRBJ1-2; clone_size: many; d_call: -; v_call: TRBV28; cdr3_aa: CASSPPWTADGYTF; cdr3_nt: TGTGCCAGCAGTCCGCCCTGGACAGCTGATGGCTACACCTTC
j_call: TRBJ2-2; clone_size: many; d_call: -; v_call: TRBV4-1; cdr3_aa: CASSETGPTGELFF; cdr3_nt: TGCGCCAGCAGTGAGACGGGGCCCACCGGGGAGCTGTTTTTT
j_call: TRBJ2-4; clone_size: many; d_call: -; v_call: TRBV6-6; cdr3_aa: CASSYSTVPGPDGDIQYF; cdr3_nt: TGTGCCAGCAGTTACTCGACAGTACCGGGACCCGATGGGGACATTCAGTACTTC
j_call: TRBJ2-3; clone_size: medium-sized; d_call: TRBD2; v_call: TRBV5-5; cdr3_aa: CASSLVKREGTDTQYF; cdr3_nt: TGTGCCAGCAGCTTGGTGAAGCGGGAGGGCACAGATACGCAGTATTTT
j_call: TRBJ2-3; clone_size: once; d_call: TRBD2; v_call: TRBV11-2; cdr3_aa: CASSTTGTSDGDTQYF; cdr3_nt: TGTGCCAGCAGCACGACCGGGACTAGCGACGGAGATACGCAGTATTTT
j_call: TRBJ2-3; clone_size: many; d_call: TRBD2; v_call: TRBV27; cdr3_aa: CASSLGLWASGRYTQYF; cdr3_nt: TGTGCCAGCAGTTTAGGTTTATGGGCTAGCGGGAGATATACGCAGTATTTT
j_call: TRBJ2-2; clone_size: many; d_call: -; v_call: TRBV12-3/TRBV12-4; cdr3_aa: CASSLRVSGELFF; cdr3_nt: TGTGCCAGCAGTTTGAGGGTTTCCGGGGAGCTGTTTTTT
j_call: TRBJ2-3; clone_size: many; d_call: -; v_call: TRBV20-1; cdr3_aa: CSASPRTSGLSLTDTQYF; cdr3_nt: TGCAGTGCTAGTCCCCGGACTTCGGGACTGTCCCTCACAGATACGCAGTATTTT
j_call: TRBJ1-3; clone_size: many; d_call: TRBD1; v_call: TRBV27; cdr3_aa: CASSTTGAGNTIYF; cdr3_nt: TGTGCCAGCAGTACAACAGGGGCTGGAAACACCATATATTTT
j_call: TRBJ1-2; clone_size: few; d_call: TRBD1; v_call: TRBV28; cdr3_aa: CASSSHRGPAYGYTF; cdr3_nt: TGTGCCAGCAGTTCCCACAGGGGGCCGGCCTATGGCTACACCTTC
j_call: TRBJ1-1; clone_size: many; d_call: TRBD1; v_call: TRBV29-1; cdr3_aa: CSVLQGARGTEAFF; cdr3_nt: TGCAGCGTCTTACAGGGGGCTCGGGGCACTGAAGCTTTCTTT
j_call: TRBJ2-3; clone_size: many; d_call: TRBD1; v_call: TRBV27; cdr3_aa: CASRPWTGSTDTQYF; cdr3_nt: TGTGCCAGCCGACCCTGGACAGGGAGCACAGATACGCAGTATTTT
j_call: TRBJ2-3; clone_size: many; d_call: TRBD2; v_call: TRBV7-6; cdr3_aa: CASSTLAGSTDTQYF; cdr3_nt: TGTGCCAGCAGCACCTTAGCGGGGAGCACAGATACGCAGTATTTT
j_call: TRBJ2-1; clone_size: many; d_call: -; v_call: TRBV7-9; cdr3_aa: CASSTSSYNEQFF; cdr3_nt: TGTGCCAGCAGCACAAGCTCCTACAATGAGCAGTTCTTC
j_call: TRBJ2-3; clone_size: many; d_call: -; v_call: TRBV19; cdr3_aa: CASSSWDSRGTQYF; cdr3_nt: TGTGCCAGTAGTTCGTGGGACTCACGGGGTACGCAGTATTTT
j_call: TRBJ2-2; clone_size: many; d_call: TRBD2; v_call: TRBV4-1; cdr3_aa: CASSPTGLAGGPGGELFF; cdr3_nt: TGCGCCAGCAGCCCAACGGGACTAGCGGGAGGGCCGGGCGGGGAGCTGTTTTTT
j_call: TRBJ2-5; clone_size: many; d_call: -; v_call: TRBV10-3; cdr3_aa: CAISGGGTQYF; cdr3_nt: TGTGCCATCAGTGGGGGAGGTACCCAGTACTTC
j_call: TRBJ2-6; clone_size: few; d_call: -; v_call: TRBV27; cdr3_aa: CASSLGVGANVLTF; cdr3_nt: TGTGCCAGCAGTTTAGGGGTTGGGGCCAACGTCCTGACTTTC
j_call: TRBJ2-7; clone_size: many; d_call: -; v_call: TRBV27; cdr3_aa: CASSPAGSSYEQYF; cdr3_nt: TGTGCCAGCAGCCCAGCAGGGAGCTCCTACGAGCAGTACTTC
j_call: TRBJ1-4; clone_size: many; d_call: -; v_call: TRBV6-5; cdr3_aa: CASMGETNEKLFF; cdr3_nt: TGTGCCAGCATGGGTGAAACTAATGAAAAACTGTTTTTT
j_call: TRBJ2-1; clone_size: few; d_call: TRBD1; v_call: TRBV5-1; cdr3_aa: CASSLDRGDGDEQFF; cdr3_nt: TGCGCCAGCAGCCTAGACAGGGGCGATGGGGATGAGCAGTTCTTC
j_call: TRBJ2-7; clone_size: few; d_call: TRBD1; v_call: TRBV20-1; cdr3_aa: CSAGELGTEDYEQYF; cdr3_nt: TGCAGTGCTGGGGAATTAGGGACAGAGGACTACGAGCAGTACTTC
j_call: TRBJ2-5; clone_size: many; d_call: -; v_call: TRBV11-2; cdr3_aa: CASSWTPGGKMSWETQYF; cdr3_nt: TGTGCCAGCAGCTGGACGCCCGGCGGTAAAATGTCATGGGAGACCCAGTACTTC
j_call: TRBJ2-7; clone_size: -; d_call: -; v_call: TRBV18; cdr3_aa: CASSPPTGAQVPYEQYF; cdr3_nt: TGTGCCAGCTCACCACCGACTGGGGCCCAGGTCCCTTACGAGCAGTACTTC
j_call: TRBJ1-1; clone_size: few; d_call: -; v_call: TRBV10-3; cdr3_aa: CAISTDKLVLAEAFF; cdr3_nt: TGTGCCATCAGTACCGATAAACTAGTCCTTGCTGAAGCTTTCTTT
j_call: TRBJ1-5; clone_size: few; d_call: TRBD1; v_call: TRBV28; cdr3_aa: CASSNSRGGDRGDNQPQHF; cdr3_nt: TGTGCCAGCAGTAATAGTAGGGGGGGGGACAGGGGCGACAATCAGCCCCAGCATTTT
j_call: TRBJ1-1; clone_size: many; d_call: -; v_call: TRBV7-9; cdr3_aa: CASSFLSRDTEAFF; cdr3_nt: TGTGCCAGCAGCTTTTTATCCAGGGACACTGAAGCTTTCTTT
j_call: TRBJ2-7; clone_size: many; d_call: -; v_call: TRBV5-1; cdr3_aa: CASSPPGSSYEQYF; cdr3_nt: TGCGCCAGCAGCCCGCCAGGTAGCTCCTACGAGCAGTACTTC
j_call: TRBJ2-5; clone_size: many; d_call: -; v_call: TRBV10-2; cdr3_aa: CASSESPVPKETQYF; cdr3_nt: TGCGCCAGCAGTGAGTCGCCGGTCCCAAAAGAGACCCAGTACTTC
j_call: TRBJ2-3; clone_size: many; d_call: -; v_call: TRBV7-6; cdr3_aa: CASSLVAGFTDTQYF; cdr3_nt: TGTGCCAGCAGCTTAGTTGCAGGTTTCACAGATACGCAGTATTTT
j_call: TRBJ1-2; clone_size: many; d_call: -; v_call: TRBV6-6; cdr3_aa: CASSYSIQQTNYGYTF; cdr3_nt: TGTGCCAGCAGTTACTCGATCCAGCAGACTAACTATGGCTACACCTTC
j_call: TRBJ2-2; clone_size: many; d_call: TRBD2; v_call: TRBV7-9; cdr3_aa: CASSFPGGIPGELFF; cdr3_nt: TGTGCCAGCAGCTTTCCGGGAGGCATCCCCGGGGAGCTGTTTTTT
j_call: TRBJ2-1; clone_size: -; d_call: -; v_call: TRBV19; cdr3_aa: CASGVVSRQFF; cdr3_nt: TGTGCCAGTGGGGTGGTGAGTAGGCAGTTCTTC
j_call: TRBJ1-5; clone_size: many; d_call: TRBD1; v_call: TRBV6-5; cdr3_aa: CASSYSRGQAEYRSNQPQHF; cdr3_nt: TGTGCCAGCAGTTACTCGAGGGGACAGGCGGAATATCGGAGCAATCAGCCCCAGCATTTT
j_call: TRBJ2-1; clone_size: -; d_call: TRBD2; v_call: TRBV20-1; cdr3_aa: CSTTSGISYHEQFF; cdr3_nt: TGCAGCACAACTAGCGGGATCTCCTACCATGAGCAGTTCTTC
j_call: TRBJ1-2; clone_size: -; d_call: -; v_call: TRBV3-1; cdr3_aa: CASSQVGPANYGYTF; cdr3_nt: TGTGCCAGCAGCCAAGTCGGCCCTGCTAACTATGGCTACACCTTC
j_call: TRBJ2-7; clone_size: -; d_call: TRBD1; v_call: TRBV6-5; cdr3_aa: CASSYSGQGSNYEQYF; cdr3_nt: TGTGCCAGCAGTTACTCGGGACAGGGATCAAACTACGAGCAGTACTTC
j_call: TRBJ1-5; clone_size: many; d_call: -; v_call: TRBV27; cdr3_aa: CASSLFSGGGQPQHF; cdr3_nt: TGTGCCAGCAGTTTATTTTCGGGGGGCGGTCAGCCCCAGCATTTT
j_call: TRBJ1-2; clone_size: many; d_call: -; v_call: TRBV13; cdr3_aa: CASSLVGRSYGYTF; cdr3_nt: TGTGCCAGCAGCTTAGTAGGACGTAGCTATGGCTACACCTTC
j_call: TRBJ2-7; clone_size: -; d_call: -; v_call: TRBV4-2; cdr3_aa: CASSQEGGKSLPSYEQYF; cdr3_nt: TGTGCCAGCAGCCAAGAGGGGGGCAAATCCCTTCCCTCCTACGAGCAGTACTTC